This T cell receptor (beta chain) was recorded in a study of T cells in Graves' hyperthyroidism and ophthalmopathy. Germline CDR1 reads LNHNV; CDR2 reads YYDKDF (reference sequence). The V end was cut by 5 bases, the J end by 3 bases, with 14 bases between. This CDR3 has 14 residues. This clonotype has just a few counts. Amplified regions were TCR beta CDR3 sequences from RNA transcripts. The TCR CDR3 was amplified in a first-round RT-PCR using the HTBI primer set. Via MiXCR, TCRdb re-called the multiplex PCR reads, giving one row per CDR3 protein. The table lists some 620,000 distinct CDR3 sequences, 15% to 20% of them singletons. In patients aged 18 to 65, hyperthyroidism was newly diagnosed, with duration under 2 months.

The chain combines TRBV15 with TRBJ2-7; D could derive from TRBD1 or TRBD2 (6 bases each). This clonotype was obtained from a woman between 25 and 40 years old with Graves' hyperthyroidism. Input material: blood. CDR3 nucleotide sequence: TGTGCCACCAGCGTCTGGGGGGCCGGCTACGAGCAGTACTTC. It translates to CATSVWGAGYEQYF.